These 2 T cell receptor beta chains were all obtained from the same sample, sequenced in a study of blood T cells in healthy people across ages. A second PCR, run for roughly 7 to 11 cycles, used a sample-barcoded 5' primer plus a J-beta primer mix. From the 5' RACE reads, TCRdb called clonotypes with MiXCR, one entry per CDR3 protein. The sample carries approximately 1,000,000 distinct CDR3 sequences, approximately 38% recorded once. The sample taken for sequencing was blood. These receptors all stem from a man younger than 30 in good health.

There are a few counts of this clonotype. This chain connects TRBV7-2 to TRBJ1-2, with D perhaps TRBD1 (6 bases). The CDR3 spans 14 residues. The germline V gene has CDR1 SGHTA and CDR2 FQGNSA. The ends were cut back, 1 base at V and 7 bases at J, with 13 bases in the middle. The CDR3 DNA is TGTGCCAGCAGCTTAGATACAGGGCGGTCTGGCTACACCTTC. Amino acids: CASSLDTGRSGYTF.

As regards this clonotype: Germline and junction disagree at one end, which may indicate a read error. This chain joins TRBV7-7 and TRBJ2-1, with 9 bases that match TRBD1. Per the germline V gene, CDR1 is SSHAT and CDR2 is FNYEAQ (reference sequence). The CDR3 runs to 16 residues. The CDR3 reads CASSPQPGQGNDEQFF. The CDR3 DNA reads TGTGCTAGCAGCCCACAACCGGGACAGGGTAATGATGAGCAGTTCTTC.